The 10 T cell receptor beta chains presented below share a single source sample, sequenced in a study of cytomegalovirus exposure and HLA in healthy donors. PCR primers comprised 60 Vbeta and 13 Jbeta primers. Here immunoSEQ multiplex PCR was the method, and the copy in TCRdb shows in-frame clones only, minus some. The sample includes some 180,000 clones, roughly 82% seen only once; the top ten take less than 2%. Input material: PBMCs. The receptor source for this set is a man aged 35-49 years in good health and CMV-seronegative.

The chain has TRBV5-1 and TRBJ2-7; TRBD1 is a possible D gene (6 bases). The CDR3 is 14 residues long. The germline gives CDR1 SGHRS, CDR2 YFSETQ. V was pared by 0 bases and J by 11 bases, with 18 bases between. The DNA of the CDR3 is TGCGCCAGCAGCTTGGACGGACAGCAAAATGGGAAGTACTTC. It yields the protein CASSLDGQQNGKYF.

This chain uses TRBV6-6 with TRBJ2-7, with 15 bases identical to TRBD2. Germline CDR1 is MNHNY and CDR2 is SVGAGI (reference sequence). V trimming: 6 bases; J trimming: 1 base; junction bases outside the gene matches: 4. The CDR3 has 16 amino acids. CDR3 in amino acids: CASSWTSGGASYEQYF. As DNA, the CDR3 is TGTGCCAGCAGCTGGACTAGCGGGGGGGCTTCCTACGAGCAGTACTTC.

This chain joins TRBV5-1 and TRBJ1-2, with a tentative D call TRBD1 (5 bases). V shed 5 bases and J shed 1 base, with 9 bases lying between them. Germline V gene lookup returns CDR1 SGHRS and CDR2 YFSETQ. The CDR3 length is 13 residues. The CDR3 bases are TGCGCCAGCAGAAAAGACAGTAACTATGGCTACACCTTC. Encoded protein: CASRKDSNYGYTF. Full variable domain (outside the CDR3, taken from reference TRBV5-1 and TRBJ1-2): KAGVTQTPRYLIKTRGQQVTLSCSPISGHRSVSWYQQTPGQGLQFLFEYFSETQRNKGNFPGRFSGRQFSNSRSEMNVSTLELGDSALYLCASRKDSNYGYTFGSGTRLTVV.

There are a few counts of this clone. The rearrangement joins TRBV11-2 to TRBJ2-7; the match to TRBD1 covers 8 bases. In germline, CDR1 is SGHAT, CDR2 FQNNGV. V dropped 5 bases and J dropped 1; count of bases not matched to a gene: 7. This CDR3 has 15 amino acids. The CDR3 loop reads CASSMGQAPSYEQYF. CDR3 nucleotides: TGTGCCAGCAGCATGGGACAGGCCCCTTCCTACGAGCAGTACTTC.

The V call is TRBV7-9, the J call TRBJ2-2; 14 bases agree with TRBD2. The CDR3 has 15 amino acids. Germline V CDR1 and CDR2: SEHNR, FQNEAQ (reference sequence). The junction had 3 bases not matched to a gene; V was cut back by 6 bases and J by 6 bases. The CDR3 DNA follows: TGTGCCAGCAGGGGACTAGCGGGAGTGTCCGGGGAGCTGTTTTTT. Translated, it gives CASRGLAGVSGELFF.

This sequence joins TRBV7-9 and TRBJ2-5, with a weak D call TRBD1 (6 bases). The DNA end favors TRBJ2-7, so the J call may be wrong. Looked up from germline, CDR1 is SEHNR and CDR2 is FQNEAQ (reference sequence). This CDR3 is built from 12 residues. CDR3 loop: CASSLQGYEQYF. The CDR3 coding sequence is TGTGCCAGCAGCCTACAGGGATACGAGCAGTACTTC.

This clone has more than one count but fewer than ten. The V call is TRBV10-3, the J call TRBJ2-5; D is perhaps TRBD1 (6 bases). V lost 4 bases and J 3 bases, leaving 15 bases between the germline ends. The CDR3 is 15 residues long. The germline gives CDR1 ENHRY, CDR2 SYGVKD. CDR3 in amino acids: CAISAQGDSEETQYF. The CDR3 DNA is TGTGCCATCAGTGCACAGGGTGATTCGGAAGAGACCCAGTACTTC.

The chain joins TRBV29-1 to TRBJ2-7; 8 nucleotides agree with TRBD1. This CDR3 has 11 residues. The trim removed 6 bases at V and 6 bases at J, leaving 4 bases unmatched. Germline V gene lookup returns CDR1 SQVTM and CDR2 ANQGSEA. The CDR3 sequence is CSVAQGGEQYF. CDR3 coding DNA: TGCAGCGTGGCACAGGGGGGCGAGCAGTACTTC.

The V call is TRBV7-2, the J call TRBJ1-2; D call uncertain. The CDR3 extends over 15 amino acids. The germline gives CDR1 SGHTA, CDR2 FQGNSA. The ends were cut back, 6 bases at V and 0 bases at J, with 14 bases in the middle. CDR3 DNA sequence: TGTGCCAGCAGTCCCCCCTCGGTTCCTAACTATGGCTACACCTTC. Encoded protein: CASSPPSVPNYGYTF.

The gene calls are TRBV2 and TRBJ1-5; possible D gene TRBD1, 5 bases. Germline V gives CDR1 SNHLY, CDR2 FYNNEI. V lost 5 bases and J 0 bases, leaving 20 bases between the germline ends. This CDR3 has 18 amino acids. The CDR3 coding sequence is TGTGCCAGCAGTTATACCAAAGGCCCGACAGATAGCAATCAGCCCCAGCATTTT. Translated, it gives CASSYTKGPTDSNQPQHF.